The subject of this entry is one T cell receptor (beta chain). Its specificity is unknown. The entry originates in a study of T cells expressing NK-cell markers. Whole-study context: HCMV seropositivity marked most of the eight sequenced donors; one was seronegative.

UMIs accompanied the 5'RACE template switching by which TCR beta cDNA was made. TCRdb re-called the 5' RACE reads; every CDR3 protein appears as one record, without DNA. Its table records roughly 390,000 distinct CDR3 sequences. Whole-study findings and limits: The contribution of dominant NKG2C+ clonotypes to CD8+ T cells in roughly 6 donors was about 1.0-7.0%. Several donors' CD3+CD56-NKG2C+ cells were dominated by the same clonotypes.

CDR1 LGHDT and CDR2 YNNKEL come from the germline V gene (reference sequence). This CDR3 is 14 amino acids long. The sequence came from a man between 18 and 69 years old in good health. Sequencing was done on a sample of blood T cells: a sorted CD56 or NKG2C T cell subset, CD4+ or CD8+ T cells, or bulk PBMC T cells (not recorded which). The V call is TRBV3-1, the J call TRBJ1-1; absent DNA, TCRdb's TRBD1 call cannot be checked. CDR3 amino acids: CASRLSGTRTEAFF.